The 20 T cell receptor beta chains reported below all come from one sample, sequenced in a study of T cells in Graves' hyperthyroidism and ophthalmopathy. Template material for amplifying TCR beta CDR3 regions consisted of RNA transcripts. First-round RT-PCR targeting the TCR CDR3 was performed with the HTBI primer set. Via MiXCR, TCRdb re-called the multiplex PCR reads, giving one row per CDR3 protein. The sample lists hundreds of thousands of distinct CDR3 sequences, just over 35% occurring once. The material sequenced was blood. All receptors derive from a woman aged 40 to 50 with Graves' hyperthyroidism.

This clonotype was observed at least ten times. The V call is TRBV9, the J call TRBJ2-2; 7 nucleotides agree with TRBD2. CDR3 length equals 16 residues. The germline CDR1 and CDR2 sequences are SGDLS and YYNGEE. With 0 bases clipped from V and 7 bases from J, the junction kept 9 bases outside the gene matches. The CDR3 DNA reads as TGTGCCAGCAGCGTAGGTGCGGGAGTTCTGGGCGGGGAGCTGTTTTTT. Amino acid sequence: CASSVGAGVLGGELFF.

This chain joins TRBV5-1 and TRBJ1-1; 9 bases are shared with TRBD1. This CDR3 comprises 18 residues. Germline V gene sequence: CDR1 SGHRS, CDR2 YFSETQ. V shed 0 bases and J 1 base; nucleotides not matched to a gene: 10. The CDR3 DNA sequence: TGCGCCAGCAGCTTGGAGCAAGCCGGGACAGGGTCGAACACTGAAGCTTTCTTT. It codes for CASSLEQAGTGSNTEAFF.

V usage is TRBV11-2 and J usage is TRBJ2-2, with 8 bases matching TRBD2. The J segment lost 6 bases and the V segment lost 1 base, leaving 4 bases of the junction unmatched. The germline CDR1 and CDR2 sequences are SGHAT and FQNNGV. CDR3 length equals 15 residues. The CDR3 region has the DNA TGTGCCAGCAGCTTAGGAGCGGGGGTGGCCGGGGAGCTGTTTTTT. Translated, it gives CASSLGAGVAGELFF.

This clonotype was detected once. V gene TRBV29-1 combines with J gene TRBJ2-7, with D tentatively TRBD2 (6 bases). Looked up from germline, CDR1 is SQVTM and CDR2 is ANQGSEA. The V end was cut by 4 bases, the J end by 7 bases, with 17 bases between. The CDR3 runs to 13 residues. This chain's CDR3 is CSVVADPSDEQYF. In DNA form, the CDR3 reads TGCAGCGTTGTGGCAGATCCTAGCGATGAGCAGTACTTC.

This clonotype was seen many times. The chain joins TRBV5-8 to TRBJ2-5, with TRBD2 matching 12 bases. The V gene end was trimmed by 1 base and the J gene end by 4 bases; junction bases not matched to a gene: 2. The CDR3 extends over 15 amino acids. Germline CDR1 and CDR2: SGHTS and YDEGEE. The CDR3 nucleotides read TGTGCCAGCAGCTTGACACTAGCGGGAGGAGAGACCCAGTACTTC. It yields the protein CASSLTLAGGETQYF.

The chain employs TRBV20-1 and TRBJ1-5; TRBD1 is a possible D gene (5 bases). Looked up from germline, CDR1 is DFQATT and CDR2 is SNEGSKA (reference sequence). The CDR3 has 19 amino acids. Trimming pared 3 bases from V and 0 bases from J, leaving 24 bases between. CDR3 coding DNA: TGCAGTGCTAGGGACGGTTTTCGCGGGACTGCTCATAGCAATCAGCCCCAGCATTTT. This gives the protein CSARDGFRGTAHSNQPQHF.

The V and J genes are TRBV10-1 and TRBJ2-5, with 10 bases aligning to TRBD1. Trimming at V came to 8 bases and at J to 4 bases, leaving 4 bases not matched to a gene. This CDR3 has 13 residues. Looked up from germline, CDR1 is WNHNN and CDR2 is SYGVQD (reference sequence). CDR3 residues: CASVRTGGETQYF. CDR3 sequence (DNA): TGCGCCAGCGTCCGGACAGGGGGAGAGACCCAGTACTTC.

This clonotype was detected many times. A much larger clone differs from this one at a single base, so this may be a read error. The chain employs TRBV7-2 and TRBJ1-5; 7 nucleotides line up with TRBD1. The CDR3 consists of 15 residues. V lost 3 bases, J lost 2 bases, and 4 bases stayed unmatched. Germline assignment: CDR1 SGHTA and CDR2 FQGNSA. The chain's CDR3 is CASSLGTVGNQPQHF. In DNA form, the CDR3 reads TGTGCCAGCAGCTTGGGGACAGTGGGCAATCAGCCCCAGCATTTT.

The chain uses TRBV6-2 or TRBV6-3 and TRBJ1-2; unclear D gene. The length of the CDR3 is 11 residues. Germline V gene sequence: CDR1 MNHEY, CDR2 SVGEGT. Deletions cut 5 bases from V and 8 bases from J, with 9 bases between. CDR3 bases: TGTGCCAGCAGTGACAATGAGGGCTACACCTTC. Its translation: CASSDNEGYTF.

CDR3 sequence (DNA): TGCAGCGTTAAGAGGGGGAACGAGCAGTACTTC. It translates to CSVKRGNEQYF. The rearrangement joins TRBV29-1 to TRBJ2-7; the D gene is possibly TRBD1 (6 bases). Per germline, CDR1 SQVTM and CDR2 ANQGSEA. The CDR3 contains 11 residues. The V and J ends lost 5 bases and 5 bases respectively, with 10 bases between them.

With respect to this clonotype: An end of the junction differs from the germline gene, which may be a read error. The CDR3 loop is CASSYELTGWNGYTF. CDR3 coding DNA: TGTGCCAGCAGTTACGAGCTTACGGGTTGGAATGGCTACACCTTC. The chain carries TRBV10-3 and TRBJ1-2; D unresolved. Germline V gene lookup returns CDR1 ENHRY and CDR2 SYGVKD. The CDR3 consists of 15 residues.

The chain couples TRBV7-3 to TRBJ1-4; a possible D gene is TRBD1 (5 bases). Germline V gives CDR1 SGHTA, CDR2 FQGTGA. CDR3 length equals 15 residues. Trimming pared 9 bases from V and 8 bases from J, leaving 22 bases between. The CDR3 DNA sequence: TGTGCCAGAAGTTTCAATTTCAGGGCCGACGAAAAACTGTTTTTT. Residues: CARSFNFRADEKLFF. The variable domain in full, with the rest retrieved from reference TRBV7-3 and TRBJ1-4, is GAGVSQTPSNKVTEKGKYVELRCDPISGHTALYWYRQSLGQGPEFLIYFQGTGAADDSGLPNDRFFAVRPEGSVSTLKIQRTERGDSAVYLCARSFNFRADEKLFFGSGTQLSVL.

V is TRBV6-6 and J is TRBJ1-4; D is undetermined. V lost 8 bases and J 0 bases, leaving 4 bases between the germline ends. Per the germline V gene, CDR1 is MNHNY and CDR2 is SVGAGI (reference sequence). The CDR3 covers 12 residues. In DNA form, the CDR3 reads TGTGCCAGCCAGACAACTAATGAAAAACTGTTTTTT. Translation gives CASQTTNEKLFF.

The gene calls are TRBV12-3 or TRBV12-4 and TRBJ1-3; D gene unclear. Trimming cost V 2 bases and J 1 base, with 9 bases left between them. This CDR3 has 15 amino acids. CDR3 in amino acids: CASSLWGGSGNTIYF. The CDR3 coding sequence is TGTGCCAGCAGTTTATGGGGTGGGTCTGGAAACACCATATATTTT.

CDR3 region: CASATRHGSEKLFF. DNA of the CDR3: TGTGCCAGCGCTACACGGCATGGCAGTGAAAAACTGTTTTTT. V is TRBV24-1 and J is TRBJ1-4; D gene ambiguous. The CDR3 is made up of 14 amino acids. Between the trimmed V and J ends, which lost 11 bases and 7 bases, there was a span of 19 bases. Germline CDR1 KGHDR, CDR2 SFDVKD.

This clonotype has ten or more counts. This chain joins TRBV12-3 or TRBV12-4 and TRBJ1-2; 7 bases fit TRBD1. The length of the CDR3 is 12 residues. J gave up 8 bases and V 6 bases, and 6 bases lay outside the gene matches. The CDR3 here is CASSPNRGGYTF. CDR3 DNA sequence: TGTGCCAGCAGCCCAAACAGGGGCGGCTACACCTTC.

This sequence joins TRBV7-6 and TRBJ2-5; perhaps D is TRBD1 or TRBD2 (5 bases each). Trimming left V 5 bases short and J 6 bases short, with 10 bases between. This CDR3 region has 12 residues. Germline V gene lookup returns CDR1 SGHVS and CDR2 FNYEAQ. The CDR3 here is CASSQPGQTQYF. The CDR3 nucleotides read TGTGCCAGCAGCCAGCCGGGACAGACCCAGTACTTC.

The V and J genes are TRBV7-2 and TRBJ2-2, with D tentatively TRBD2 (5 bases). Trimming removed 3 bases from V and 6 bases from J, with 14 bases in between. Germline CDR1 and CDR2: SGHTA and FQGNSA. The CDR3 totals 15 residues. CDR3 protein: CASSLFGKLAGELFF. In DNA form, the CDR3 reads TGTGCCAGCAGCTTGTTCGGGAAGTTAGCCGGGGAGCTGTTTTTT.

The chain uses TRBV5-1 and TRBJ1-1; 7 bases match TRBD1. The germline V gene has CDR1 SGHRS and CDR2 YFSETQ. Unmatched junction bases numbered 11, after V lost 4 bases and J lost 2 bases. The CDR3 is 16 amino acids. The CDR3 sequence: CASSNVAGTANTEAFF. DNA for the CDR3: TGCGCCAGCAGCAATGTCGCCGGGACAGCCAACACTGAAGCTTTCTTT.

This clonotype showed up many times. The rearrangement joins TRBV7-9 to TRBJ2-7; no clear D gene. Germline lookup yields CDR1 SEHNR and CDR2 FQNEAQ (reference sequence). The CDR3 is 13 amino acids. The V end was cut by 5 bases, the J end by 3 bases, with 11 bases between. The DNA of the CDR3 is TGTGCCAGCAGCGGATACGTCTTCTACGAGCAGTACTTC. It translates to CASSGYVFYEQYF.